This is a list of T cell receptor beta chains from one sample in a study of T cells in Graves' hyperthyroidism and ophthalmopathy. TCRdb analysed the multiplex PCR reads with MiXCR anew, one entry per CDR3 protein. Of some 690,000 distinct CDR3 sequences listed, roughly 17% are singletons. The sample was blood. The receptors shown here come from a man aged 50-60 years with Graves' hyperthyroidism. The CDR3 runs from the conserved cysteine through the conserved F or W. D genes are given only for firm matches. Some rows mark clone size as missing; the rest say once, few, many or name a class of expanded clone.

v_call: TRBV5-5; j_call: TRBJ2-7; d_call: .; cdr3_length: 11; clone_size: many; cdr3_aa: CASSDPMAQYF; cdr3_nt: TGTGCCAGCAGCGACCCCATGGCGCAGTACTTC
v_call: TRBV11-2; j_call: TRBJ2-1; d_call: TRBD2; cdr3_length: 16; clone_size: many; cdr3_aa: CASSLDLAEAYNEQFF; cdr3_nt: TGTGCCAGCAGCTTAGATCTAGCGGAGGCCTACAATGAGCAGTTCTTC
v_call: TRBV7-9; j_call: TRBJ1-1; d_call: TRBD1; cdr3_length: 17; clone_size: few; cdr3_aa: CASSLAGQNYLNTEAFF; cdr3_nt: TGTGCCAGCAGCTTAGCGGGACAGAATTACCTGAACACTGAAGCTTTCTTT
v_call: TRBV7-9; j_call: TRBJ2-1; d_call: TRBD2; cdr3_length: 19; clone_size: few; cdr3_aa: CASSLRKAGGQSSYNEQFF; cdr3_nt: TGTGCCAGCAGCTTAAGAAAAGCGGGAGGCCAGAGCTCCTACAATGAGCAGTTCTTC
v_call: TRBV7-2; j_call: TRBJ2-5; d_call: TRBD2; cdr3_length: 17; clone_size: many; cdr3_aa: CASSLGLAGGVGETQYF; cdr3_nt: TGTGCCAGCAGCTTAGGGCTAGCGGGAGGGGTGGGAGAGACCCAGTACTTC
v_call: TRBV28; j_call: TRBJ1-4; d_call: TRBD1; cdr3_length: 16; clone_size: many; cdr3_aa: CASTTTGFATNEKLFF; cdr3_nt: TGTGCCAGCACCACGACAGGGTTTGCAACTAATGAAAAACTGTTTTTT
v_call: TRBV5-1; j_call: TRBJ2-3; d_call: TRBD2; cdr3_length: 16; clone_size: few; cdr3_aa: CASSLAIAGSTDTQYF; cdr3_nt: TGCGCCAGCAGCTTGGCGATAGCGGGAAGCACAGATACGCAGTATTTT
v_call: TRBV19; j_call: TRBJ2-1; d_call: TRBD2; cdr3_length: 15; clone_size: many; cdr3_aa: CASTISGSGYNEQFF; cdr3_nt: TGTGCCAGTACAATAAGCGGGAGTGGGTACAATGAGCAGTTCTTC
v_call: TRBV28; j_call: TRBJ2-7; d_call: TRBD2; cdr3_length: 14; clone_size: many; cdr3_aa: CASSLLAGHYEQYF; cdr3_nt: TGTGCCAGCAGTTTGCTAGCGGGGCACTACGAGCAGTACTTC
v_call: TRBV7-2; j_call: TRBJ1-3; d_call: .; cdr3_length: 14; clone_size: .; cdr3_aa: CASSQGQSGNTIYF; cdr3_nt: TGTGCCAGCAGCCAAGGACAGTCTGGAAACACCATATATTTT
v_call: TRBV7-2; j_call: TRBJ2-3; d_call: .; cdr3_length: 15; clone_size: .; cdr3_aa: CASSGGLQGTDTQYF; cdr3_nt: TGTGCCAGCAGCGGGGGTTTACAGGGCACAGATACGCAGTATTTT
v_call: TRBV28; j_call: TRBJ2-1; d_call: .; cdr3_length: 14; clone_size: many; cdr3_aa: CASSLRQPGNEQFF; cdr3_nt: TGTGCCAGCAGTTTAAGACAGCCTGGGAATGAGCAGTTCTTC
v_call: TRBV24-1; j_call: TRBJ2-5; d_call: TRBD2; cdr3_length: 16; clone_size: .; cdr3_aa: CATSDSGLAGGETQYF; cdr3_nt: TGTGCCACCAGTGATTCCGGACTAGCGGGAGGAGAGACCCAGTACTTC
v_call: TRBV6-5; j_call: TRBJ2-5; d_call: .; cdr3_length: 15; clone_size: .; cdr3_aa: CASSYSGAVQETQYF; cdr3_nt: TGTGCCAGCAGTTACTCGGGGGCGGTGCAAGAGACCCAGTACTTC
v_call: TRBV4-2; j_call: TRBJ1-6; d_call: .; cdr3_length: 13; clone_size: many; cdr3_aa: CASSPDSNSPLHF; cdr3_nt: TGTGCCAGCAGCCCAGACAGCAATTCACCCCTCCACTTT